The 28 T cell receptor beta chains in this list originate from one sample, sequenced in a study of CD8+ T cells in alopecia areata. Extracted RNA was reverse transcribed, and the resulting cDNA served as sequencing template. Generated by immunoSEQ multiplex PCR, the TCRdb table keeps only in-frame clones and is missing some. The sample lists 200,000 to 250,000 clones; approximately 38% were seen once. The sample's treatment: oral pan-JAK inhibitor, 5-10 mg twice daily. The sequencing used CD4+ T cells sorted from blood, collected at approximately week 31, from a patient treated with tofacitinib. The receptor source for this set is a human donor with alopecia areata.

The CDR3: CASSRGGQGGSYEQYF. CDR3 nucleotides: TGTGCCAGCAGTAGGGGAGGGCAGGGCGGTTCCTACGAGCAGTACTTC. J is TRBJ2-7 and V is TRBV6-6; 7 bases map to TRBD2. The CDR3 length is 16 residues. Trimming removed 5 bases from V and 1 base from J; junction bases left unmatched: 11. Germline V gives CDR1 MNHNY, CDR2 SVGAGI (reference sequence).

The table lists this clone with a few counts. The rearrangement links TRBV10-3 to TRBJ2-1; the D is unclear. V lost 6 bases and J lost 5, with 14 bases in between. Germline V lookup: CDR1 ENHRY, CDR2 SYGVKD. This CDR3 contains 14 residues. CDR3 residues: CAIRSRVADNEQFF. DNA for the CDR3: TGTGCCATCAGGTCTAGGGTAGCTGACAATGAGCAGTTCTTC.

This clone was recorded at least ten times. The chain uses TRBV19 and TRBJ1-1; the D is unclear. Germline V gene data show CDR1 as LNHDA and CDR2 as SQIVND (reference sequence). This CDR3 contains 13 residues. Trimming took off 5 bases at V and 0 bases at J, with 7 bases between the two ends. The CDR3 is CASSGQMNTEAFF. CDR3 DNA: TGTGCCAGTAGTGGCCAGATGAACACTGAAGCTTTCTTT.

This clone was counted between two and nine times. The chain uses TRBV30 and TRBJ1-5; D is unclear. V was pared by 3 bases and J by 9 bases, with 12 bases between. The germline gives CDR1 GTSNPN, CDR2 SVGIG (reference sequence). CDR3 length: 12 amino acids. The CDR3 is CAWSQDRWPQHF. The CDR3 DNA is TGTGCCTGGAGCCAGGACCGGTGGCCCCAGCATTTT.

V gene TRBV4-1 combines with J gene TRBJ2-3; no definite D call. In germline, CDR1 is MGHRA, CDR2 YSYEKL. The CDR3 runs to 19 residues. Trimming took 2 bases from V and 2 from J, leaving 23 bases between them. The CDR3 loop reads CASSQRPPTSTGLTDTQYF. The CDR3 region has the DNA TGCGCCAGCAGCCAACGACCTCCCACTTCGACGGGCCTCACAGATACGCAGTATTTT.

This clone was observed a few times. The chain combines TRBV29-1 with TRBJ2-1, with 11 bases lining up with TRBD2. The V gene's germline CDR1 is SQVTM and CDR2 ANQGSEA. The CDR3 sequence is 16 residues long. The V and J ends lost 6 bases and 4 bases, in that order; junction bases with no gene match: 11. Here the CDR3 DNA reads TGCAGCGTCCTGGGGACTAGCGGAATCCCTTACAATGAGCAGTTCTTC. Translating gives CSVLGTSGIPYNEQFF.

This clone was observed a few times. The J gene is TRBJ1-1, the V gene TRBV30; D perhaps matches TRBD1 (6 bases). Trimming left V 4 bases short and J 4 bases short, with 16 bases between. CDR3 length equals 14 residues. The germline CDR1 and CDR2 sequences are GTSNPN and SVGIG (reference sequence). Written as DNA, the CDR3 is TGTGCCTGGACCTCGGGGGCGCGTGGCACTGAAGCTTTCTTT. Protein sequence: CAWTSGARGTEAFF.

This clone was counted only a few times. The gene calls are TRBV10-3 and TRBJ2-7; D assignment may be TRBD1 or TRBD2 (5 bases each). V was cut by 3 bases and J by 0 bases, with 12 bases left in between. Germline V lookup: CDR1 ENHRY, CDR2 SYGVKD. The CDR3 runs to 15 residues. In DNA, the CDR3 is TGTGCCATCAGTGACGGGACGTCGAGCTCCTACGAGCAGTACTTC. Its protein product is CAISDGTSSSYEQYF.

V usage is TRBV30 and J usage is TRBJ2-3; D is possibly TRBD2 (6 bases). This CDR3 is built from 12 residues. Germline V gene sequence: CDR1 GTSNPN, CDR2 SVGIG (reference sequence). Trimming cost V 1 base and J 11 bases, with 13 bases left between them. CDR3 residues: CAWSENSGRQYF. CDR3 sequence (DNA): TGTGCCTGGAGTGAGAATAGCGGCAGGCAGTATTTT.

This clone was observed a few times. The chain's CDR3 is CASSARDSSYEQYF. The DNA for the CDR3 is TGTGCCAGCAGCGCTCGGGACAGCTCCTACGAGCAGTACTTC. The chain employs TRBV9 and TRBJ2-7; the match to TRBD1 covers 7 bases. CDR1 is SGDLS and CDR2 is YYNGEE in the germline V gene. The J segment lost 0 bases and the V segment lost 3 bases, leaving 3 bases of the junction unmatched. The CDR3 is made up of 14 amino acids.

J is TRBJ1-5 and V is TRBV9; D is perhaps TRBD1 (5 bases). Germline V gene sequence: CDR1 SGDLS, CDR2 YYNGEE. The germline V and J ends were trimmed by 0 bases and 5 bases, with 9 bases remaining between them. This CDR3 is built from 14 residues. Here the CDR3 DNA reads TGTGCCAGCAGCGTAGGGGGACTTCATCAGCCCCAGCATTTT. This encodes CASSVGGLHQPQHF.

In DNA, the CDR3 is TGTGCCAGTGGATCAGTTGAGAGGGAGGTCCCCTACAATGAGCAGTTCTTC. This translates into CASGSVEREVPYNEQFF. The gene calls are TRBV19 and TRBJ2-1, with a weak D call TRBD2 (6 bases). The ends were cut back, 8 bases at V and 2 bases at J, with 22 bases in the middle. This CDR3 contains 17 residues. Germline loops: CDR1 LNHDA, CDR2 SQIVND (reference sequence).

As to this clone: At one boundary the junction diverges from the germline segment, which might be a read error. The chain combines TRBV10-3 with TRBJ2-5, with 8 bases matching TRBD1. In germline, CDR1 is ENHRY, CDR2 SYGVKD. The CDR3 totals 16 residues. DNA of the CDR3: TGTGCCAGCAGTGATCCCCGGGACAGGCACGATGAGACCCAGTACTTC. Amino acids: CASSDPRDRHDETQYF.

This clone turned up a few times. The chain carries TRBV25-1 and TRBJ2-2; weak D call: TRBD1 (7 bases). Between the trimmed V and J ends, which lost 5 bases and 4 bases, there was a span of 14 bases. Germline CDR1 reads MGHDK; CDR2 reads SYGVNS. The CDR3 runs 15 residues. The CDR3 nucleotides are TGTGCCAGCAGTCCGCAGGGGGGTGGCACCGGGGAGCTGTTTTTT. Protein sequence: CASSPQGGGTGELFF.

This clone was observed a handful of times. This specimen includes other DNA sequences encoding the same CDR3. This chain connects TRBV18 to TRBJ2-7; TRBD2 might be the D (6 bases). Germline V lookup: CDR1 KGHSH, CDR2 LQKENI. This CDR3 has 13 amino acids. V lost 3 bases and J lost 4, with 10 bases in between. The CDR3 DNA follows: TGTGCCAGCTCACCCCGGACTACTTACGAGCAGTACTTC. Encoded protein: CASSPRTTYEQYF.

This clone showed up just a few times. This chain links TRBV5-4 with TRBJ2-1; no firm D call. The V gene's germline CDR1 is SGHNT and CDR2 YYREEE (reference sequence). Deletions cut 4 bases from V and 0 bases from J, with 14 bases between. CDR3 length: 16 amino acids. The CDR3 sequence: CASSPKDPYSYNEQFF. In nucleotides, the CDR3 is TGTGCCAGCAGCCCGAAGGACCCGTACTCCTACAATGAGCAGTTCTTC.

This clone turned up a few times. The chain employs TRBV27 and TRBJ2-7, with D unresolved. Germline V CDR1 and CDR2: MNHEY, SMNVEV (reference sequence). V lost 4 bases to trimming and J lost 3 bases, with 13 bases between them. This CDR3 is built from 14 residues. The CDR3 sequence is CASSYREQRYEQYF. The CDR3 bases are TGTGCCAGCAGTTACAGAGAACAGCGCTACGAGCAGTACTTC.

Ten or more counts support this clone. CDR3 DNA: TGCGCCAGCAGCTATGGGGGTGATCGCACTGAAGCTTTCTTT. Translated: CASSYGGDRTEAFF. This chain links TRBV5-1 with TRBJ1-1, with a weak D call TRBD1 (5 bases). This CDR3 is 14 amino acids long. V gave up 3 bases and J gave up 4 bases, with 13 bases separating them. CDR1 SGHRS and CDR2 YFSETQ come from the germline V gene.

The chain recombines TRBV19 with TRBJ2-6; D gene unclear. V was clipped by 2 bases and J by 2 bases, with 10 bases between them. The length of the CDR3 is 16 residues. Germline CDR1 reads LNHDA; CDR2 reads SQIVND (reference sequence). CDR3 residues: CASSINSYPGANVLTF. CDR3 nucleotide sequence: TGTGCCAGTAGTATAAATTCTTACCCTGGGGCCAACGTCCTGACTTTC.

A few counts support this clone. The chain combines TRBV29-1 with TRBJ1-4; no reliable D call. Trimming shortened V by 5 bases and J by 0 bases, and 7 bases separated the two germline ends. Germline-derived CDR1 and CDR2 are SQVTM and ANQGSEA. The CDR3 runs 13 residues. The CDR3 is CSVRVTTNEKLFF. The CDR3 DNA reads TGCAGCGTTCGAGTGACAACTAATGAAAAACTGTTTTTT.

This clone was counted only a few times. The V call is TRBV7-9, the J call TRBJ2-1; D not resolved. The CDR3 is 13 amino acids. Per germline, CDR1 SEHNR and CDR2 FQNEAQ (reference sequence). Trimming removed 5 bases from V and 5 bases from J, with 10 bases in between. The CDR3 sequence: CASSPDWDNEQFF. For the CDR3, the DNA is TGTGCCAGCAGCCCTGATTGGGACAATGAGCAGTTCTTC.

A few counts support this clone. The rearrangement links TRBV19 to TRBJ2-1; the D is unclear. The CDR3 is made up of 14 amino acids. The germline V and J ends were trimmed by 6 bases and 6 bases, with 15 bases remaining between them. Germline CDR1 LNHDA, CDR2 SQIVND (reference sequence). The CDR3 nucleotides read TGTGCCAGTAGGTTGGCTCCGGCGGCCAATGAGCAGTTCTTC. Its protein product is CASRLAPAANEQFF.

This sequence joins TRBV4-1 and TRBJ2-5, with 11 bases matching TRBD2. After removal of 2 bases from V and 1 base from J, the junction contained 9 bases not matched to a gene. The CDR3 runs to 18 residues. Per the germline V gene, CDR1 is MGHRA and CDR2 is YSYEKL. CDR3 sequence (DNA): TGCGCCAGCAGCCAACGTGTAACCGGGACTAGCGGCCAAGAGACCCAGTACTTC. Translating it yields CASSQRVTGTSGQETQYF.

V and J are TRBV4-1 and TRBJ2-5; D call uncertain. Germline loops: CDR1 MGHRA, CDR2 YSYEKL. Trimming removed 0 bases at V and 5 bases at J, with 13 bases between. This CDR3 contains 15 residues. CDR3 sequence: CASSQDQQSWETQYF. For the CDR3, the DNA is TGCGCCAGCAGCCAAGATCAGCAGTCGTGGGAGACCCAGTACTTC.

The rearrangement links TRBV7-3 to TRBJ1-1; D gene uncertain. Trimming removed 3 bases from V and 1 base from J, with 6 bases in between. CDR1 and CDR2 (germline): SGHTA, FQGTGA. CDR3 size: 13 residues. The CDR3 DNA reads as TGTGCCAGCAGCTTCACACAGAACACTGAAGCTTTCTTT. As protein: CASSFTQNTEAFF.

This chain uses TRBV6-1 with TRBJ1-3; TRBD1 is a possible D gene (6 bases). The CDR3 length is 16 residues. Trimming stripped 1 base from V and 2 bases from J, with 12 bases between. The germline V gene has CDR1 MNHNS and CDR2 SASEGT. CDR3 sequence reads: CASSEGGAAPGNTIYF. The CDR3 DNA follows: TGTGCCAGCAGTGAAGGGGGGGCCGCTCCTGGAAACACCATATATTTT.

J is TRBJ2-2 and V is TRBV7-3; D is unresolved. V shed 10 bases and J shed 1 base, with 7 bases lying between them. The V gene's germline CDR1 is SGHTA and CDR2 FQGTGA. The CDR3 contains 12 residues. The CDR3: CATSENTGELFF. For the CDR3, the DNA is TGTGCCACCTCGGAGAACACCGGGGAGCTGTTTTTT.

The chain couples TRBV9 to TRBJ1-3; D is possibly TRBD1 (5 bases). CDR3 size: 15 residues. Germline V gene data show CDR1 as SGDLS and CDR2 as YYNGEE. V was clipped by 6 bases and J by 1 base, with 14 bases between them. The CDR3 sequence: CASTPLDSSGNTIYF. Written as DNA, the CDR3 is TGTGCCAGCACCCCACTAGACAGTTCTGGAAACACCATATATTTT.